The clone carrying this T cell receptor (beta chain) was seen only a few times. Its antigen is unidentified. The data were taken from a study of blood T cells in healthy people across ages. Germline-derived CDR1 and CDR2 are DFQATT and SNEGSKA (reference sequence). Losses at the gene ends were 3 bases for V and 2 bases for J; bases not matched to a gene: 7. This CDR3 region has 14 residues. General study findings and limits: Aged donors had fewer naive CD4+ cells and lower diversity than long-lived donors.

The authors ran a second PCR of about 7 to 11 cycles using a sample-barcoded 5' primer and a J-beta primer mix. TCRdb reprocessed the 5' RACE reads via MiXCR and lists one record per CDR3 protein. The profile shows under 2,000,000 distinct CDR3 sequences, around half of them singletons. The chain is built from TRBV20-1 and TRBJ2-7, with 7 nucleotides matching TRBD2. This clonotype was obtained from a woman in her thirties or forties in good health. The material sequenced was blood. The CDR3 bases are TGCAGTGCTAGGTCCGGGGGGTTGCCCTACGAGCAGTACTTC. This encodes CSARSGGLPYEQYF.